The 23 T cell receptor beta chains below come from one sample, sequenced in a study of blood T cell repertoires in COVID-19. Some clones are missing from TCRdb's copy, which holds only in-frame ones; the method was immunoSEQ multiplex PCR. The sample carries 300,000 to 450,000 clones, about 90% recorded once. Sequencing was done on a sample of PBMCs or T cells enriched from blood (not recorded which). All receptors derive from a woman in her thirties who had recovered from COVID-19.

This chain connects TRBV7-8 to TRBJ2-3; 7 bases align to TRBD2. V gave up 2 bases and J gave up 2 bases; unmatched junction bases: 7. From germline, CDR1 is SGHVS and CDR2 FQNEAQ. CDR3 size: 16 residues. This chain's CDR3 is CASSLRAGSDTDTQYF. In nucleotides, the CDR3 is TGTGCCAGCAGCTTAAGAGCGGGGAGCGACACAGATACGCAGTATTTT.

This clone appeared a single time. The V gene is TRBV11-2, the J gene TRBJ1-5, with TRBD1 matching 8 bases. Germline CDR1 is SGHAT and CDR2 is FQNNGV. V lost 1 base, J lost 6 bases, and 5 bases stayed unmatched. There are 15 residues in the CDR3. CDR3 bases: TGTGCCAGCAGCTTAGCAGGGGGCATGAGTCAGCCCCAGCATTTT. Its protein is CASSLAGGMSQPQHF.

The chain combines TRBV7-6 with TRBJ1-4; 7 bases line up with TRBD1. V lost 5 bases, J lost 2 bases, and 11 bases stayed unmatched. Germline-derived CDR1 and CDR2 are SGHVS and FNYEAQ. This CDR3 is 17 amino acids long. The CDR3 loop is CASSTYRGPGTNEKLFF. CDR3 sequence (DNA): TGTGCCAGCAGCACCTACAGGGGACCGGGCACTAATGAAAAACTGTTTTTT.

The chain's CDR3 is CASSPGGGTGNTIYF. DNA of the CDR3: TGTGCCAGCAGCCCCGGGGGAGGGACAGGAAACACCATATATTTT. V is TRBV7-2 and J is TRBJ1-3; D is perhaps TRBD1 (6 bases). CDR3 length: 15 amino acids. The V gene lost 5 bases and the J gene lost 4 bases, with 15 bases spanning the gap. The germline V gene has CDR1 SGHTA and CDR2 FQGNSA.

The DNA of the CDR3 is TGTGCCAGCAGTTTAGCGACAGCTCAAGCTTTCTTT. Translated: CASSLATAQAFF. The chain uses TRBV28 and TRBJ1-1, with D perhaps TRBD1 (5 bases). The V gene lost 2 bases and the J gene lost 9 bases, with 10 bases spanning the gap. The CDR3 loop spans 12 amino acids. The V gene's germline CDR1 is MDHEN and CDR2 SYDVKM. Supplemented by reference TRBV28 and TRBJ1-1, the full variable domain reads DVKVTQSSRYLVKRTGEKVFLECVQDMDHENMFWYRQDPGLGLRLIYFSYDVKMKEKGDIPEGYSVSREKKERFSLILESASTNQTSMYLCASSLATAQAFFGQGTRLTVV.

The chain employs TRBV9 and TRBJ2-7; 8 nucleotides line up with TRBD2. This CDR3 has 14 residues. Germline CDR1 reads SGDLS; CDR2 reads YYNGEE. V was clipped by 0 bases and J by 3 bases; unmatched bases: 2. The CDR3 DNA reads TGTGCCAGCAGCGTAGCAGCGGGGGACTACGAGCAGTACTTC. Protein product: CASSVAAGDYEQYF.

The table lists this clone with a few counts. The chain carries TRBV7-2 and TRBJ2-2, with a possible D match to TRBD1 (6 bases). V lost 4 bases to trimming and J lost 4 bases, with 10 bases between them. This CDR3 has 14 amino acids. The germline gives CDR1 SGHTA, CDR2 FQGNSA. In DNA, the CDR3 is TGTGCCAGCAGCTCACAGGGTGTCACCGGGGAGCTGTTTTTT. This codes for CASSSQGVTGELFF.

In DNA form, the CDR3 reads TGTGCCAGCAGCCAAAGTCAGGCGTACTCTGGAAACACCATATATTTT. Translating gives CASSQSQAYSGNTIYF. The rearrangement joins TRBV3-1 (or the pseudogene TRBV3-2) to TRBJ1-3; D not resolved. Per germline, CDR1 LGHDT and CDR2 YNNKEL (reference sequence). The CDR3 runs to 16 residues. V was pared by 2 bases and J by 0 bases, with 11 bases between.

The CDR3 spells CATRGLAGAAGELFF. The DNA for the CDR3 is TGTGCCACCAGAGGACTAGCGGGGGCGGCCGGGGAGCTGTTTTTT. V usage is TRBV24-1 and J usage is TRBJ2-2; 13 positions agree with TRBD2. From germline, CDR1 is KGHDR and CDR2 SFDVKD. The CDR3 spans 15 residues. With 7 bases clipped from V and 6 bases from J, the junction kept 4 bases outside the gene matches.

This clone was detected a few times. The chain recombines TRBV5-4 with TRBJ2-7, with D possibly being TRBD2 (5 bases). Germline V gene sequence: CDR1 SGHNT, CDR2 YYREEE (reference sequence). The CDR3 covers 14 residues. Trimming stripped 4 bases from V and 3 bases from J, with 14 bases between. In DNA, the CDR3 is TGTGCCAGCAGCGTAGACGGACTGGTCTACGAGCAGTACTTC. Its translation: CASSVDGLVYEQYF.

The CDR3 nucleotides are TGTGCCAGCTCACCGGAGTTCGGGAATTCACCCCTCCACTTT. This gives the protein CASSPEFGNSPLHF. The chain joins TRBV18 to TRBJ1-6, with D uncertain. The CDR3 sequence is 14 residues long. The V end was cut by 3 bases, the J end by 7 bases, with 10 bases between. Germline V lookup: CDR1 KGHSH, CDR2 LQKENI.

The chain joins TRBV10-1 to TRBJ1-6; tentative D call: TRBD1 (5 bases). The CDR3 length is 12 residues. V was clipped by 5 bases and J by 11 bases, with 10 bases between them. Germline assignment: CDR1 WNHNN and CDR2 SYGVQD (reference sequence). CDR3 residues: CASSWGVAPLHF. In DNA, the CDR3 is TGCGCCAGCAGTTGGGGGGTGGCACCCCTCCACTTT.

This sequence joins TRBV10-1 and TRBJ1-5; no firm D call. CDR1 and CDR2 from the germline V gene are WNHNN and SYGVQD (reference sequence). Trimming cost V 0 bases and J 9 bases, with 12 bases left between them. The length of the CDR3 is 14 residues. The CDR3 region has the DNA TGCGCCAGCAGTGAGTCTTCGGCTGGAGGGCCCCAGCATTTT. As protein: CASSESSAGGPQHF.

The chain joins TRBV30 to TRBJ2-7, with 7 bases identical to TRBD1. The germline V gene encodes CDR1 GTSNPN and CDR2 SVGIG (reference sequence). The CDR3 runs 13 residues. V gave up 5 bases and J gave up 3 bases; unmatched junction bases: 7. CDR3 coding DNA: TGTGCCTGGGATGGGGACAGTTACTACGAGCAGTACTTC. Protein product: CAWDGDSYYEQYF.

The chain is built from TRBV19 and TRBJ2-6; perhaps TRBD2 as D (5 bases). The CDR3 loop spans 18 amino acids. The germline V and J ends were trimmed by 5 bases and 0 bases, with 17 bases remaining between them. Per the germline V gene, CDR1 is LNHDA and CDR2 is SQIVND (reference sequence). The CDR3, as DNA: TGTGCCAGTAGTCTCCCACGGGGTTTACCCTCTGGGGCCAACGTCCTGACTTTC. As protein: CASSLPRGLPSGANVLTF.

The chain recombines TRBV11-3 with TRBJ2-3; 8 bases line up with TRBD2. Per the germline V gene, CDR1 is SGHNT and CDR2 is YENEEA. V lost 1 base to trimming and J lost 5 bases; unmatched junction nucleotides: 17. This CDR3 comprises 19 residues. CDR3 coding DNA: TGTGCCAGCAGCTTAGGAAGGTCCCTAAGCGGGGGCGTATTAGATACGCAGTATTTT. Encoded protein: CASSLGRSLSGGVLDTQYF.

The chain combines TRBV6-5 with TRBJ1-2; unclear D gene. Looked up from germline, CDR1 is MNHEY and CDR2 is SVGAGI. CDR3 length: 13 amino acids. The V and J ends lost 6 bases and 2 bases respectively, with 10 bases between them. The CDR3 here is CASRPTKNYGYTF. The CDR3 DNA sequence: TGTGCCAGCAGGCCGACAAAGAACTATGGCTACACCTTC.

The J gene is TRBJ2-7, the V gene TRBV7-8, with D possibly matching TRBD1 (6 bases). The germline V and J ends were trimmed by 3 bases and 2 bases, with 14 bases remaining between them. Germline CDR1 and CDR2: SGHVS and FQNEAQ. The CDR3 has 15 amino acids. This CDR3 is CASSLEQGTPYEQYF. The CDR3 region has the DNA TGTGCCAGCAGCTTGGAACAGGGAACACCCTACGAGCAGTACTTC.

The chain employs TRBV5-6 and TRBJ2-4; 7 bases are shared with TRBD1. Germline values: CDR1 SGHDT, CDR2 YYEEEE. Trimming took 4 bases from V and 7 from J; bases not matched to a gene: 14. The CDR3 loop spans 16 amino acids. CDR3 DNA: TGTGCCAGCAGCGAGCTGCCGGACAGGCGAGGGAACATTCAGTACTTC. It is translated as CASSELPDRRGNIQYF.

The CDR3: CASRLTGGSPLHF. The CDR3 DNA follows: TGTGCCAGCAGGCTGACAGGGGGTTCACCCCTCCACTTT. The chain recombines TRBV27 with TRBJ1-6, with 9 bases matching TRBD1. The CDR3 loop spans 13 amino acids. Germline V CDR1 and CDR2: MNHEY, SMNVEV (reference sequence). V was pared by 6 bases and J by 9 bases, with 3 bases of the junction left unmatched.

The chain couples TRBV5-6 to TRBJ2-2; no firm D call. CDR1 is SGHDT and CDR2 is YYEEEE in the germline V gene. The CDR3 sequence is 17 residues long. Trimming took off 4 bases at V and 0 bases at J, with 16 bases between the two ends. CDR3 sequence (DNA): TGTGCCAGCAGCCCTCGTTTGGGCTACGCGAACACCGGGGAGCTGTTTTTT. It yields the protein CASSPRLGYANTGELFF. The full variable domain, completed using reference TRBV5-6 and TRBJ2-2, is DAGVTQSPTHLIKTRGQQVTLRCSPKSGHDTVSWYQQALGQGPQFIFQYYEEEERQRGNFPDRFSGHQFPNYSSELNVNALLLGDSALYLCASSPRLGYANTGELFFGEGSRLTVL.

The chain joins TRBV7-2 to TRBJ2-7, with TRBD2 identical over 9 bases. Germline CDR1 is SGHTA and CDR2 is FQGNSA. This CDR3 has 15 amino acids. The junction had 7 bases not matched to a gene; V was cut back by 5 bases and J by 2 bases. The CDR3 here is CASSPGTSFPYEQYF. The CDR3 nucleotides read TGTGCCAGCAGCCCTGGGACTAGCTTCCCCTACGAGCAGTACTTC. Combining the CDR3 with reference TRBV7-2 and TRBJ2-7 gives the whole variable domain GAGVSQSPSNKVTEKGKDVELRCDPISGHTALYWYRQSLGQGLEFLIYFQGNSAPDKSGLPSDRFSAERTGGSVSTLTIQRTQQEDSAVYLCASSPGTSFPYEQYFGPGTRLTVT.

The chain is built from TRBV14 and TRBJ1-6; TRBD1 might be the D (5 bases). Germline CDR1 SGHDN, CDR2 FVKESK. V was shortened by 1 base and J by 9 bases, with 19 bases between the two germline ends. The CDR3 length is 17 residues. For the CDR3, the DNA is TGTGCCAGCAGCCAAGGAGGTTCCACCACAGGCGGTTCACCCCTCCACTTT. Protein sequence: CASSQGGSTTGGSPLHF.